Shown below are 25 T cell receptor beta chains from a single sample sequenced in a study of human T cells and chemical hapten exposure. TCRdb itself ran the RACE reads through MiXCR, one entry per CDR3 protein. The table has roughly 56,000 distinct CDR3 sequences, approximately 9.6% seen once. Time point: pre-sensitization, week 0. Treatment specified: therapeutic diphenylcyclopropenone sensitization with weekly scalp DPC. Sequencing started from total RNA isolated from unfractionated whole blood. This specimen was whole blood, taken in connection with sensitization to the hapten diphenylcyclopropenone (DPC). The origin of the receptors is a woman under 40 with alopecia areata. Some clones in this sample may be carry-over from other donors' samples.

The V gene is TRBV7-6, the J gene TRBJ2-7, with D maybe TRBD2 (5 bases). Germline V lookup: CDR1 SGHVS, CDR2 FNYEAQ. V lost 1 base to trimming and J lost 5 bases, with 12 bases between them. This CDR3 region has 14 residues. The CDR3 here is CASSLVAGADEQYF. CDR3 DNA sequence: TGTGCCAGCAGCTTAGTTGCGGGTGCGGACGAGCAGTACTTC.

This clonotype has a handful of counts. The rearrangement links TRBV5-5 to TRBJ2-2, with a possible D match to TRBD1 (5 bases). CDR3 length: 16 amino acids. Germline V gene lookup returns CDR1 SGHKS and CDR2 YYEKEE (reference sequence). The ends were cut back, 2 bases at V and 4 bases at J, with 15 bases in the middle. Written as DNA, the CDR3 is TGTGCCAGCAGCTTAGGTTTCGTCAGGGCCACCGGGGAGCTGTTTTTT. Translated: CASSLGFVRATGELFF.

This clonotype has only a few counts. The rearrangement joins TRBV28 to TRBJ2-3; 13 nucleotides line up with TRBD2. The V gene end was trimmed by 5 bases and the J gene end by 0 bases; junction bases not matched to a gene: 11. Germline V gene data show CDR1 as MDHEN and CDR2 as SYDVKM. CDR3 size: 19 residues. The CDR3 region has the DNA TGTGCCAGCAGTCCTCAGGGACTAGCGGGAAGAGCTAGCACAGATACGCAGTATTTT. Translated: CASSPQGLAGRASTDTQYF. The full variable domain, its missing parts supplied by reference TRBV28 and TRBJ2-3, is DVKVTQSSRYLVKRTGEKVFLECVQDMDHENMFWYRQDPGLGLRLIYFSYDVKMKEKGDIPEGYSVSREKKERFSLILESASTNQTSMYLCASSPQGLAGRASTDTQYFGPGTRLTVL.

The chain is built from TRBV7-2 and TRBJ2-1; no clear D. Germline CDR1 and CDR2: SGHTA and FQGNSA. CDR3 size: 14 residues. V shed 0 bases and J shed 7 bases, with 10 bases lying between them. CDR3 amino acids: CASSLAPNMNEQFF. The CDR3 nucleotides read TGTGCCAGCAGCTTAGCGCCGAATATGAATGAGCAGTTCTTC.

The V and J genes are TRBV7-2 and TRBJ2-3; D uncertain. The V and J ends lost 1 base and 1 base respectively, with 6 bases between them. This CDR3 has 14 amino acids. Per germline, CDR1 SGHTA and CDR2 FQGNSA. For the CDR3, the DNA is TGTGCCAGCAGCTTAGTTGTCGGCACAGATACGCAGTATTTT. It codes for CASSLVVGTDTQYF.

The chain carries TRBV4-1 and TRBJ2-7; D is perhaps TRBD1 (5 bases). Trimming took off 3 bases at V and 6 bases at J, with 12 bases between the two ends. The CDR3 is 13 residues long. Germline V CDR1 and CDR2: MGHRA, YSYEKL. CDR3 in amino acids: CASSQGRAGEQYF. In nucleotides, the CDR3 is TGCGCCAGCAGCCAGGGCAGGGCCGGCGAGCAGTACTTC.

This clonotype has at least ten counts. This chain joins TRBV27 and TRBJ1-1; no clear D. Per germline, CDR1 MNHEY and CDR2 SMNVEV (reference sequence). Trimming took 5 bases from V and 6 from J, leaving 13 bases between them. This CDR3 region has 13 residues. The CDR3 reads CASSPYEESEAFF. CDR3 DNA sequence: TGTGCCAGCAGTCCCTACGAGGAGTCTGAAGCTTTCTTT.

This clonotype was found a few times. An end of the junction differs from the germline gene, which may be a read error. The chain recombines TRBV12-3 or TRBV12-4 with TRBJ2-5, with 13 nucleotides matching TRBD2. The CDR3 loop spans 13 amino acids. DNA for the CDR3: TGTGCCAGCAGTTCGGGACTAGCGGGGCCTCAGGACTTC. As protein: CASSSGLAGPQDF.

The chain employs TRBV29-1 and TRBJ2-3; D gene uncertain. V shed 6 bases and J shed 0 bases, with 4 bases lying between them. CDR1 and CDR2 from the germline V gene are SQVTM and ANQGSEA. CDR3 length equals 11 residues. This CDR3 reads CSVQSTDTQYF. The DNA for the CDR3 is TGCAGCGTCCAAAGCACAGATACGCAGTATTTT.

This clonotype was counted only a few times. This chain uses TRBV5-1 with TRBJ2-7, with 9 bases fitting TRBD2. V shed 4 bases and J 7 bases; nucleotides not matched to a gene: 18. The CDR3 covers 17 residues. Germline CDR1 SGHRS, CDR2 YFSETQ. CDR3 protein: CASSPRWASGVSGEQYF. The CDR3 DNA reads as TGCGCCAGCAGCCCGAGGTGGGCTAGCGGGGTTTCGGGAGAGCAGTACTTC.

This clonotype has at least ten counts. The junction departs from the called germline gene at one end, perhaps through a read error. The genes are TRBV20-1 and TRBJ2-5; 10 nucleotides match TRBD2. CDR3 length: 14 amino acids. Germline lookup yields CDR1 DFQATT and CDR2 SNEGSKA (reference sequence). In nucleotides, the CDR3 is TGCAGTGCTAGAGTGGCTAGCGGGGGAGAGCCCCAGTACTTC. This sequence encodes CSARVASGGEPQYF.

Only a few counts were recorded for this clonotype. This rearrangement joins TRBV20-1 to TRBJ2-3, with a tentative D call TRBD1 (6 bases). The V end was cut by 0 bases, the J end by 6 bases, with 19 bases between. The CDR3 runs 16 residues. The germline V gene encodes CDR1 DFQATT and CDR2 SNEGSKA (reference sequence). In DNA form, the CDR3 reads TGCAGTGCTAGAGATCTACTAGGGGGAGTGAAGGATACGCAGTATTTT. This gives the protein CSARDLLGGVKDTQYF.

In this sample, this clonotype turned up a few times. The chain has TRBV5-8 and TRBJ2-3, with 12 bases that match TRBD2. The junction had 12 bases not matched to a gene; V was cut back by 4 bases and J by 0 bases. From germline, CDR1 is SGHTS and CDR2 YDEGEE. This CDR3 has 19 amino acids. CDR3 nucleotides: TGTGCCAGCAGCGTCGGACTAGCGGGGACCCTACCTAGCACAGATACGCAGTATTTT. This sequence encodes CASSVGLAGTLPSTDTQYF.

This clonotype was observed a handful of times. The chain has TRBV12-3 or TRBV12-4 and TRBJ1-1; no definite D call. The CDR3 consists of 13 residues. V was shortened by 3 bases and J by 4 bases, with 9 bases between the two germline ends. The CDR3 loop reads CASSFDTSTEAFF. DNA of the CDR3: TGTGCCAGCAGTTTTGACACGAGCACTGAAGCTTTCTTT.

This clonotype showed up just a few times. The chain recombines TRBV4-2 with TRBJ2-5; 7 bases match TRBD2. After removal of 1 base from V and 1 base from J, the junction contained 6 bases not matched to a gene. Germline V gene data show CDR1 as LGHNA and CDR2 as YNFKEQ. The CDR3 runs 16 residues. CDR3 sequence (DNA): TGTGCCAGCAGCCAAGTCTTGGCTAGCGGCCAAGAGACCCAGTACTTC. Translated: CASSQVLASGQETQYF.

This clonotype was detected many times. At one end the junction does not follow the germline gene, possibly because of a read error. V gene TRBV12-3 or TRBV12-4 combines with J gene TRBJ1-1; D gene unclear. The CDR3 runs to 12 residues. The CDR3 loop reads CASSSGNTEAFF. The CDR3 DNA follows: TGTGCCAGTAGTTCGGGAAACACTGAAGCTTTCTTT.

In DNA form, the CDR3 reads TGCAGCGTGTCCCCCCGGGGGACCTCCTACGAGCAGTACTTC. As protein: CSVSPRGTSYEQYF. The chain links TRBV29-1 to TRBJ2-7, with D possibly matching TRBD2 (6 bases). V was shortened by 6 bases and J by 0 bases, with 15 bases between the two germline ends. CDR1 and CDR2 from the germline V gene are SQVTM and ANQGSEA. The CDR3 runs to 14 residues.

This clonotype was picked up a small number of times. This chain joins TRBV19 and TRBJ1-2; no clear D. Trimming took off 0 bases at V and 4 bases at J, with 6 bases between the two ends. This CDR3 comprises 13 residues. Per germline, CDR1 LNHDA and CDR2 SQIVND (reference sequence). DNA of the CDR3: TGTGCCAGTAGTATAGACCACCGCTATGGCTACACCTTC. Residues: CASSIDHRYGYTF.

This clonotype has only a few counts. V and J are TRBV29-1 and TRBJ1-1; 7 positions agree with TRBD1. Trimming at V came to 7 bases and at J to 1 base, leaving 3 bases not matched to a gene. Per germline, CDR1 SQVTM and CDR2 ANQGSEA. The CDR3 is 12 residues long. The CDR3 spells CSGGTANTEAFF. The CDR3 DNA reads TGCAGCGGTGGGACAGCGAACACTGAAGCTTTCTTT.

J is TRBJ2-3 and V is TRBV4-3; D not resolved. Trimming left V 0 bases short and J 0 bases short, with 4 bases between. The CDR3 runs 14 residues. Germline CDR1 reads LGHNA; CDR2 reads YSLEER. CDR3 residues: CASSQDASTDTQYF. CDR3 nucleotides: TGCGCCAGCAGCCAAGATGCGAGCACAGATACGCAGTATTTT.

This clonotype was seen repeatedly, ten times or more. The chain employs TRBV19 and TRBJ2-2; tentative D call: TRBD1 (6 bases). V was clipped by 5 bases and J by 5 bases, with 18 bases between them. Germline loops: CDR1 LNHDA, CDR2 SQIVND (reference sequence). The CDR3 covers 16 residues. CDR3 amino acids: CASSPPYRAHTGELFF. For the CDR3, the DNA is TGTGCCAGTAGTCCGCCTTACAGGGCTCATACCGGGGAGCTGTTTTTT.

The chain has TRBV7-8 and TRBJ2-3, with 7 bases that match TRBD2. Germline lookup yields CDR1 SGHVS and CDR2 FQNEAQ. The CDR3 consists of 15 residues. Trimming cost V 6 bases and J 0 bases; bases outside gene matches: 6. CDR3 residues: CASSPTSESTDTQYF. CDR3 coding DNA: TGTGCCAGCAGTCCTACTAGCGAGAGCACAGATACGCAGTATTTT.

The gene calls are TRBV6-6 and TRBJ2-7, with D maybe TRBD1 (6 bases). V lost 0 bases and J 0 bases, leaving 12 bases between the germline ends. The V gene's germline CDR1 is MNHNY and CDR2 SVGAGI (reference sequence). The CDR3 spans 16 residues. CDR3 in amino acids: CASSYSGTPSSYEQYF. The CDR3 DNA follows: TGTGCCAGCAGTTACTCTGGGACACCCAGCTCCTACGAGCAGTACTTC.

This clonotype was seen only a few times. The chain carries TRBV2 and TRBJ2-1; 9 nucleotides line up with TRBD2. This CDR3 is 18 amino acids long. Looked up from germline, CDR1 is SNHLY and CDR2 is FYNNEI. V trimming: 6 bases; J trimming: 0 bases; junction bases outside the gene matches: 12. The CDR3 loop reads CASRLRLAGRYSYNEQFF. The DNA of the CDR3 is TGTGCCAGCAGATTAAGGCTAGCGGGGCGCTACTCCTACAATGAGCAGTTCTTC. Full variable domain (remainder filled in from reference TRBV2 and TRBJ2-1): EPEVTQTPSHQVTQMGQEVILRCVPISNHLYFYWYRQILGQKVEFLVSFYNNEISEKSEIFDDQFSVERPDGSNFTLKIRSTKLEDSAMYFCASRLRLAGRYSYNEQFFGPGTRLTVL.

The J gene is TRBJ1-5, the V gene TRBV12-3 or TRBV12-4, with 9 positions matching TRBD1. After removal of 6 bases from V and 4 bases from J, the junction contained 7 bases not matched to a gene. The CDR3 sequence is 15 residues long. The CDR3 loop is CASSPTGGPNQPQHF. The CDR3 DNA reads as TGTGCCAGCAGCCCGACAGGGGGGCCGAATCAGCCCCAGCATTTT.